This entry lists 7 T cell receptor beta chains sequenced from one sample in a study of shared clonotypes between healthy human individuals. Profiling relied on immunoSEQ multiplex PCR, and the TCRdb table lists in-frame clones only, not all of them. Among hundreds of thousands of clones listed, 96% were seen once. Selected positively for CCR7 and CD45RO-negative, naive CD8 cells excluded terminally differentiated effector memory CD45RA+ cells. Sequenced material: naive CD8+ T cells sorted from blood. The receptor set was obtained from a man aged 25 to 45 in good health.

The V and J genes are TRBV7-9 and TRBJ2-7, with 9 nucleotides matching TRBD1. The J segment lost 4 bases and the V segment lost 4 bases, leaving 11 bases of the junction unmatched. From germline, CDR1 is SEHNR and CDR2 FQNEAQ (reference sequence). The CDR3 spans 16 residues. The CDR3 is CASSSPTGTGQYEQYF. CDR3 nucleotide sequence: TGTGCCAGCAGCTCCCCTACCGGGACAGGGCAATACGAGCAGTACTTC. The full variable domain, completed using reference TRBV7-9 and TRBJ2-7, is DTGVSQNPRHKITKRGQNVTFRCDPISEHNRLYWYRQTLGQGPEFLTYFQNEAQLEKSRLLSDRFSAERPKGSFSTLEIQRTEQGDSAMYLCASSSPTGTGQYEQYFGPGTRLTVT.

Remarks on this clone: Other DNA sequences in this sample translate to the same CDR3. V is TRBV29-1 and J is TRBJ2-1; 11 positions agree with TRBD2. This CDR3 is 16 amino acids long. Germline V gene lookup returns CDR1 SQVTM and CDR2 ANQGSEA. V lost 1 base and J lost 4; bases outside the gene matches: 6. This CDR3 reads CSVEGAGTSGYNEQFF. The CDR3 DNA reads as TGCAGCGTTGAAGGCGCTGGGACTAGCGGATACAATGAGCAGTTCTTC.

The rearrangement joins TRBV10-3 to TRBJ2-7; D is possibly TRBD2 (5 bases). Germline assignment: CDR1 ENHRY and CDR2 SYGVKD. Between the trimmed V and J ends, which lost 2 bases and 3 bases, there was a span of 11 bases. This CDR3 contains 14 residues. CDR3 region: CAISEGLQIYEQYF. Written as DNA, the CDR3 is TGTGCCATCAGTGAGGGACTCCAAATCTACGAGCAGTACTTC.

This rearrangement joins TRBV19 to TRBJ2-5; 10 bases are shared with TRBD2. The CDR3 consists of 13 residues. The germline CDR1 and CDR2 sequences are LNHDA and SQIVND (reference sequence). J lost 4 bases, V lost 10 bases, and 6 bases had no gene match. The DNA for the CDR3 is TGTGCCACGACTAGCGGGTATTCAGAGACCCAGTACTTC. Its translation is CATTSGYSETQYF.

This chain uses TRBV4-1 with TRBJ2-3; D is unresolved. V was clipped by 4 bases and J by 0 bases, with 14 bases between them. The CDR3 length is 16 residues. Per the germline V gene, CDR1 is MGHRA and CDR2 is YSYEKL. As DNA, the CDR3 is TGCGCCAGCAGCCCGTTAAGAGTCCCTAGCACAGATACGCAGTATTTT. It yields the protein CASSPLRVPSTDTQYF.

CDR3 sequence reads: CTSSQALFRECPRGNSYEQYF. The CDR3 DNA reads as TGCACCAGCAGCCAAGCCCTCTTCCGTGAGTGTCCACGAGGGAACTCCTACGAGCAGTACTTC. V is TRBV1 and J is TRBJ2-7; the table calls TRBD2, which could not be checked here. TRBV1 counts as a pseudogene. The CDR3 spans 21 residues.

The chain uses TRBV29-1 and TRBJ1-1, with 7 bases identical to TRBD1. The junction had 8 bases not matched to a gene; V was cut back by 6 bases and J by 7 bases. Germline V gene sequence: CDR1 SQVTM, CDR2 ANQGSEA. CDR3 length: 12 amino acids. CDR3 bases: TGCAGCGTCCCGGGACAGAAAGGTGAAGCTTTCTTT. It specifies CSVPGQKGEAFF.